This T cell receptor (beta chain) was documented in a study of shared clonotypes between healthy human individuals. As for the study in general: CD4 naive and CD4 memory each took three plates per donor, while CD8 naive took two and CD8 memory one.

Germline CDR1 KGHSH, CDR2 LQKENI. The CDR3 covers 18 residues. Trimming pared 5 bases from V and 1 base from J, leaving 21 bases between. The protocol was immunoSEQ multiplex PCR, while the TCRdb copy is restricted to in-frame clones and leaves out a portion. The sample shows more than 2,000,000 clones, 90% to 95% of them seen only once. Sequenced: naive CD4+ T cells from PBMCs. This sample's subset: CD45RA+ positively selected. The chain couples TRBV18 to TRBJ1-3, with D possibly matching TRBD1 (5 bases). This TCR derives from a man aged 18 to 35 in good health. Some clones in this sample may be carry-over from other donors' samples. The DNA of the CDR3 is TGTGCCAGCTCAGAGACTCTGATCACAGGAATTTCTGGAAACACCATATATTTT. It is translated as CASSETLITGISGNTIYF.